Listed here is a single T cell receptor beta chain. No antigen is known for it. Base qualities are not recorded, but no much larger clone differs from it by a single base. This sample is part of a study of blood T cell repertoires in COVID-19 (dated by TCRdb to the early 2020s). Turning to the overall study: Collaborator samples came from the United States, Italy and Spain and covered acute and convalescent phases of COVID-19. The samples were drawn from two sources: the first 160 participants of the ongoing ImmuneRACE study, and 1,000 to 1,500 subjects contributed by 6 global collaborators. Subjects who had been exposed to COVID-19, were actively infected with it, or had recovered from it provided the deeply sampled blood TCRbeta repertoires that made up the dataset. A de-identified subject ID, COVID-19 status, age in years and sex were almost always included in the sample metadata. The repertoires were released in a freely available public database meant as a resource for research on the immune response to SARS-CoV-2. The prospective study material was composed of cDNA or gDNA derived from T cells, B-cell-depleted T cells, or PBMCs. HLA class I and class II types, where available, came from metadata supplied by the sample provider rather than from assay-based typing. The paper as a whole reports these results and caveats: Clinical and demographic metadata were provided uncurated, with the amount varying by source and participant.

A second Seattle source provided samples from volunteer blood donors who had recovered from COVID-19. The collaborating institutions used their own protocols to collect whole blood in K2EDTA tubes. For TCRbeta analysis, collaborators shipped samples in one of three forms: frozen whole blood, isolated PBMCs, or DNA extracted from either of those sample types. The CDR3 sequence holds 11 residues, the cysteine and phenylalanine included. Of all the DNA, just the CDR3 is kept, 33 bases in frame from base 1. The germline ends are 13 bases apart after V is trimmed by 4 bases and J by 13 bases. As encoded in the germline V gene, CDR1 is KGHDR while CDR2 is SFDVKD. TCRbeta CDR3 regions were amplified from genomic DNA by means of the immunoSEQ Assay, a bias-controlled multiplex PCR. The published analysis was carried out like this. The number of nucleated cells in each sample was estimated from the amplification of reference gene primers within the assay. Sequence reads were collapsed and filtered to measure the absolute abundance of every unique TCRbeta CDR3 rearrangement. For each sample, productive Simpson clonality was calculated by taking the square root of Simpson's diversity index across productive rearrangements. The table was pulled from immuneACCESS by TCRdb, which kept in-frame rearrangements only. Such tables lose some clones; where checked, under half of the loss comes from unresolved V genes, and the rest has no known cause. From that table come the V and J calls and clone size; the DNA was used to work out D and trimming. The sample table records 200,000 to 250,000 clones; 75% to 90% of these occur just once. The top ten hold approximately 3% of the sample.

The sequencing input was peripheral blood. The rearrangement joined TRBV24-1 to TRBJ2-7; TRBD1 could be the D gene, as 5 bases match. This TCR was recovered from a woman aged 25-40 years who had recovered from COVID-19. In nucleotides, the sequence is TGTGCCACCAGTGACAGGACATCATTCTACTTC. Its protein reads: CATSDRTSFYF.